This T cell receptor (beta chain) is drawn from a study of T cells after yellow fever vaccination. The V gene lost 0 bases and the J gene lost 8 bases, with 8 bases spanning the gap. The V gene's germline CDR1 is LNHNV and CDR2 YYDKDF (reference sequence). This CDR3 has 13 amino acids. Study results and caveats: Abundant bulk-derived clonotypes could contaminate FACS-sorted repertoires. Only a minor proportion of clonotypes was detected across both CD4 and CD8 compartments.

TCRdb reprocessed the 5' RACE reads via MiXCR and lists one record per CDR3 protein. The table has 150,000 to 200,000 distinct CDR3 sequences, roughly 11% seen once. About this clonotype: No antigen is known for it.

The receptor comes from a man aged 18 to 29 who received the YFV17D yellow fever vaccine. The specimen was CD8+ T cells sorted from PBMCs, collected 15 days after the yellow fever booster vaccination. The V and J genes are TRBV15 and TRBJ1-5; unclear D gene. The CDR3 DNA is TGTGCCACCAGCAGAGATGTTGGGGAGCCCCAGCATTTT. This translates into CATSRDVGEPQHF.